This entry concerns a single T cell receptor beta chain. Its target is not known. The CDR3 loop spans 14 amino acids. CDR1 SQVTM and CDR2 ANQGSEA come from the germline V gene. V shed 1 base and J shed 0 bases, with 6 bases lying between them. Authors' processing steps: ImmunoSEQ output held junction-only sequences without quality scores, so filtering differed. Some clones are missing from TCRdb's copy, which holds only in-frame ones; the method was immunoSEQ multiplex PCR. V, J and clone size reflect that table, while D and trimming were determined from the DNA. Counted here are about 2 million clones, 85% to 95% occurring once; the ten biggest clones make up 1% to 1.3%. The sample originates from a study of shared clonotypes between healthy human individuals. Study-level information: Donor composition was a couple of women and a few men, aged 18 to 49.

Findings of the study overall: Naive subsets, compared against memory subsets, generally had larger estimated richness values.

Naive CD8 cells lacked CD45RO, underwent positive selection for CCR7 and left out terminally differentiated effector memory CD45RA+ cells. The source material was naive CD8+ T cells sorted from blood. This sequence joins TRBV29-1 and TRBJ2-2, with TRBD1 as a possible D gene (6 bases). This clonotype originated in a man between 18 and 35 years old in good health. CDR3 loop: CSVEGTANTGELFF. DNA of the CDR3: TGCAGCGTTGAAGGGACAGCGAACACCGGGGAGCTGTTTTTT.